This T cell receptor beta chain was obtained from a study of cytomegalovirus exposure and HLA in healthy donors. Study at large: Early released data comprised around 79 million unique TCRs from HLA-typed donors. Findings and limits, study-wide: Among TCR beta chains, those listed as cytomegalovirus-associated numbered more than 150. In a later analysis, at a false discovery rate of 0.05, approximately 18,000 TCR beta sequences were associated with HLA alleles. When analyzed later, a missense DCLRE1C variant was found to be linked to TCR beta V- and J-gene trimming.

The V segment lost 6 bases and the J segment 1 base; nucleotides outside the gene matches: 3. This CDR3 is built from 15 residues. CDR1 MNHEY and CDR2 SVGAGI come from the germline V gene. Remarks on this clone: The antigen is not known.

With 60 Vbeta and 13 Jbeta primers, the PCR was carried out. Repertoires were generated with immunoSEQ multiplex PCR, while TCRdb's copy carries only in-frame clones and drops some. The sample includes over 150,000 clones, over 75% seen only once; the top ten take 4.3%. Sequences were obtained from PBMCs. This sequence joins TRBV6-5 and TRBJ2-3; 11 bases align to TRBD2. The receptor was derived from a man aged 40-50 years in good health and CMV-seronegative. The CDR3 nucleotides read TGTGCCAGCAGCACTAGCGGGGGACGCACAGATACGCAGTATTTT. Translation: CASSTSGGRTDTQYF.